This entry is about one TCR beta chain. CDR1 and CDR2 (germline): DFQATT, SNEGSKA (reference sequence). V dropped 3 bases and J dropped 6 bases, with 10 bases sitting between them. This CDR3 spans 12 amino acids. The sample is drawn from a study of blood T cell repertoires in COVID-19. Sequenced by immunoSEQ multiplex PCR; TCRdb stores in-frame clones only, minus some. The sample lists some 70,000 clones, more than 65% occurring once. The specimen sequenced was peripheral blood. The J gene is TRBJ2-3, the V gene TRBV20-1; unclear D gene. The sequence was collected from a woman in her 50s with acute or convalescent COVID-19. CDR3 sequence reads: CSASWVGDTQYF. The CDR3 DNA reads TGCAGTGCTAGTTGGGTCGGGGATACGCAGTATTTT.